These T cell receptor beta chains were read from a single sample in a study of CD8+CD57+ T cells in acquired aplastic anemia. TCRdb reprocessed the reads via MiXCR and lists one record per CDR3 protein. The data contain 150,000 to 200,000 distinct CDR3 sequences, less than 55% of them singletons. Sequencing input: sorted CD4+, CD8+, or CD8+CD57+ T cells (not recorded which) from PBMCs. The receptors derive from a human donor in good health. The CDR3 runs from the conserved cysteine through the conserved F or W. A D gene is named only where the DNA matches it firmly. Expanded clones are given a class, and other clones once, few, many or no size at all.

>TRBJ2-2|TRBV29-1|many|NA
TGCAGCGCCCTAAGAAGAACTAGCATCCCCGGGGAGCTGTTTTTT
CSALRRTSIPGELFF
>TRBJ2-6|TRBV19|NA|NA
TGTGCCAGTAGTATCAGCGGTCCCTCTGGGGCCAACGTCCTGACTTTC
CASSISGPSGANVLTF
>TRBJ2-7|TRBV10-3|NA|NA
TGTGCCAGTACAGGGGAGGGGTACGAGCAGTACTTC
CASTGEGYEQYF
>TRBJ1-2|TRBV19|NA|NA
TGTGCCAGTAGTCTTGGGGGATACTATGGCTACACCTTC
CASSLGGYYGYTF
>TRBJ2-1|TRBV20-1|many|NA
TGCAGTGCTAGAGCTGAACCGAGCTCTGAGCAGTTCTTC
CSARAEPSSEQFF
>TRBJ2-7|TRBV7-8|NA|NA
TGTGCCAGCAGCTTTACCCCAGCCTACGAGCAGTACTTC
CASSFTPAYEQYF
>TRBJ2-5|TRBV18|many|NA
TGTGCCAGCTCACCAGGGCTAGCGAATAGGGAGACCCAGTACTTC
CASSPGLANRETQYF
>TRBJ2-3|TRBV20-1|many|TRBD2
TGCAGTGCTAGAGTGGCGGGAGTAGCAGATACGCAGTATTTT
CSARVAGVADTQYF
>TRBJ2-5|TRBV20-1|NA|TRBD2
TGCAGTGCTCGACGAATTAGCGGGGGGAGGGGGGAGACCCAGTACTTC
CSARRISGGRGETQYF
>TRBJ1-2|TRBV5-4|many|NA
TGTGCCAGCAGCTTGGACTCCCTCAACTATGGCTACACCTTC
CASSLDSLNYGYTF
>TRBJ1-2|TRBV20-1|NA|NA
TGCAGTGCCCCCCTTGTGGGCAACACAGGTGGCTACACCTTC
CSAPLVGNTGGYTF
>TRBJ2-5|TRBV6-6|many|NA
TGTGCCAGCAGTTACATCACTATGGCTGAGACCCAGTACTTC
CASSYITMAETQYF
>TRBJ2-5|TRBV2|NA|NA
TGTGCCAGCAGGCCAGCAATAAGCCAAGAGACCCAGTACTTC
CASRPAISQETQYF
>TRBJ1-1|TRBV2|NA|NA
TGTGCCAGCAGCGCGGTAGTGAACACTGAAGCTTTCTTT
CASSAVVNTEAFF
>TRBJ2-5|TRBV7-3|NA|TRBD2
TGTGCCAGCAGCCCAGTCGGACTAGCGGGAGTCTCGGAGACCCAGTACTTC
CASSPVGLAGVSETQYF
>TRBJ2-6|TRBV7-2|many|TRBD2
TGTGCCAGCAGCTTAGTCCCCGCGGGGGCTGGGGCCAACGTCCTGACTTTC
CASSLVPAGAGANVLTF
>TRBJ2-3|TRBV24-1|NA|TRBD1
TGTGCCACCAGTGACCCTGAGGGGACAGGGCCCACAGATACGCAGTATTTT
CATSDPEGTGPTDTQYF
>TRBJ1-4|TRBV6-2/TRBV6-3|few|NA
TGTGCCAGCAGTTACCGCTCCACAGGGCCTAATGAAAAACTGTTTTTT
CASSYRSTGPNEKLFF
>TRBJ2-7|TRBV20-1|NA|NA
TGCAGTGCAACTCTTCGACACCAAATCTACGAGCAGTACTTC
CSATLRHQIYEQYF
>TRBJ2-7|TRBV20-1|many|TRBD2
TGCAGTGCTCCCCGTTTTCGCGGGGCGGGAGGCGCCTCCTACGAGCAGTACTTC
CSAPRFRGAGGASYEQYF
>TRBJ2-7|TRBV7-9|NA|NA
TGTGCCAGCAGCTTGTCTGGGGGCATACCCTACGAGCAGTACTTC
CASSLSGGIPYEQYF
>TRBJ1-2|TRBV10-3|few|TRBD1
TGTGCCATCAGTGAGTCTGGGACAGGGTATGGCTACACCTTC
CAISESGTGYGYTF
>TRBJ2-7|TRBV5-1|NA|NA
TGCGCCAGCAGTGAAGGTCGAGGGGCCTACGAGCAGTACTTC
CASSEGRGAYEQYF
>TRBJ2-7|TRBV9|NA|NA
TGTGCCAGCAGCGCGGGACCGGCCAGAGACGAGCAGTACTTC
CASSAGPARDEQYF
>TRBJ1-6|TRBV25-1|NA|NA
TGTGCCAGTAGTGAATGGGGTTCGATAAATCCACCCCTCCACTTT
CASSEWGSINPPLHF
>TRBJ2-3|TRBV7-8|NA|NA
TGTGCCAGCAGCTTACTCGGCAGGCCTAGCACAGATACGCAGTATTTT
CASSLLGRPSTDTQYF
>TRBJ1-5|TRBV19|NA|NA
TGTGCCAGTAGTACGACGGGAATGGAAAGCAATCAGCCCCAGCATTTT
CASSTTGMESNQPQHF
>TRBJ2-7|TRBV2|many|NA
TGTGCCAGCAGTTCGGACAGTTCCTACGAGCAGTACTTC
CASSSDSSYEQYF
>TRBJ1-1|TRBV20-1|NA|NA
TGCAGTGCTACAGACATGAACACTGAAGCTTTCTTT
CSATDMNTEAFF
>TRBJ2-1|TRBV7-9|few|TRBD1
TGTGCCAGCAGCTTTGACAGGGCGTATGAGCAGTTCTTC
CASSFDRAYEQFF
>TRBJ1-2|TRBV2|NA|NA
TGTGCCAGCAGTGAAGGCAGAGATTATGGCTACACCTTC
CASSEGRDYGYTF
>TRBJ2-7|TRBV7-9|NA|NA
TGTGCCAGCAGCTTAGGAAAATACGAGCAGTACTTC
CASSLGKYEQYF
>TRBJ2-7|TRBV7-9|NA|NA
TGTGCCAGCAGCTTGCTTAGATGGGGCGCCGGAAGCTCCTACGAGCAGTACTTC
CASSLLRWGAGSSYEQYF
>TRBJ2-6|TRBV20-1|NA|NA
TGCAGTGCTAGGACAGGACTGACTTCAGGCTCTGGGGCCAACGTCCTGACTTTC
CSARTGLTSGSGANVLTF
>TRBJ2-7|TRBV6-1|many|NA
TGTGCCAGCAGTCGGGCCAATCGAGCCTACGAGCAGTACTTC
CASSRANRAYEQYF
>TRBJ2-7|TRBV6-5|NA|TRBD1
TGTGCCAGCAGTTACACCCCCCCCGACAGGGTGGGGTCCGAGCAGTACTTC
CASSYTPPDRVGSEQYF
>TRBJ2-7|TRBV6-1|many|TRBD2
TGTGCCAGCAGCTTAGCGGGAGGGCCGCGTTTGTTCGAGCAGTACTTC
CASSLAGGPRLFEQYF
>TRBJ2-5|TRBV24-1|NA|NA
TGTGCCACCAGTCCTCCAGGGAAGGGTGGAGAGACCCAGTACTTC
CATSPPGKGGETQYF
>TRBJ1-5|TRBV10-3|NA|NA
TGTGCCAGCAGCACCCATCGGGGCAGGGATAGCAATCAGCCCCAGCATTTT
CASSTHRGRDSNQPQHF
>TRBJ2-7|TRBV7-3|few|NA
TGTGCCAGCAGCCTCAATTCTAACGAGCAGTACTTC
CASSLNSNEQYF
>TRBJ2-1|TRBV5-1|NA|NA
TGCGCCAGCAGCTTGGGGGTAGGCCCCTACAATGAGCAGTTCTTC
CASSLGVGPYNEQFF
>TRBJ2-1|TRBV30|NA|TRBD2
TGTGCCTGGAGGTTAGCGGGAGGGATCAGGAATGAGCAGTTCTTC
CAWRLAGGIRNEQFF